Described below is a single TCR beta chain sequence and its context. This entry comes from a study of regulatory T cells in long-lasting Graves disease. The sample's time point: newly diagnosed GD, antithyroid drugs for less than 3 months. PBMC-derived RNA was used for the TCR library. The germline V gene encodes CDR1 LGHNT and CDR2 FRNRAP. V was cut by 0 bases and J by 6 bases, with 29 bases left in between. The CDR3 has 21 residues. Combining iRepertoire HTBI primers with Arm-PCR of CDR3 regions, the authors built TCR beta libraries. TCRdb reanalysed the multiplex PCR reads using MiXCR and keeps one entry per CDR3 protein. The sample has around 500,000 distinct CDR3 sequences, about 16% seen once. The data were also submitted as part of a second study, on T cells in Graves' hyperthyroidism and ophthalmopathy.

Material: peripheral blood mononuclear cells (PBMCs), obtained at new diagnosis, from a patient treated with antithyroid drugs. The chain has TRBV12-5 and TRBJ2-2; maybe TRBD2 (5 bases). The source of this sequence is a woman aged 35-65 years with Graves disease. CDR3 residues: CASGLVHPSPGKGFAAGELFF. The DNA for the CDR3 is TGTGCTAGTGGTTTGGTACATCCATCCCCGGGGAAAGGGTTTGCCGCCGGGGAGCTGTTTTTT.